This entry is about one T cell receptor beta chain. This sample is drawn from a study of control samples from healthy donors and cancer patients. Data came from immunoSEQ multiplex PCR; TCRdb stores just in-frame clones and leaves some out. This sample yields about 55,000 clones, of which about 96% are seen a single time; approximately 1.1% belongs to the top ten. The CDR3 runs to 13 residues. Trimming took 1 base from V and 5 from J, leaving 8 bases between them. In germline, CDR1 is SGHAT, CDR2 FQNNGV. The sample consisted of blood. V is TRBV11-2 and J is TRBJ1-2; D unclear. The clonotype comes from a woman aged 18-29 years in good health. The CDR3 region is CASSLGRGYGYTF. CDR3 sequence (DNA): TGTGCCAGCAGCTTAGGGCGAGGGTATGGCTACACCTTC.